This T cell receptor (beta chain) was found in a study of molecular identifiers for immune sequencing clone quantification. This clonotype has a count of ten or more. Its antigen remains unknown. Study-level points and caveats: Clones above 20 RNA copies held over 99% of effector molecules, under 1% in naive cells.

Via MiXCR, TCRdb re-called the PCR reads, giving one row per CDR3 protein. The sample holds 600,000 to 650,000 distinct CDR3 sequences, 15% to 20% seen once. The authors sorted naive CD8 T cells as CD8+CD4-CCR7+CD45RA+. This TCR was recovered from a human donor in good health. Some libraries in this study had Jurkat cell RNA spiked in. The sequenced material came from naive CD8+ T cells from blood, with Jurkat cell RNA spiked in. Subset of the sample: FACS-sorted CD8+CD4-CCR7+CD45RA+ naive T cells.

CDR3 in DNA: TGTGCCAGCAGCTTAGGACTAGCGCGAACCTACAATGAGCAGTTCTTC. Residues: CASSLGLARTYNEQFF. The chain carries TRBV7-2 and TRBJ2-1; 8 nucleotides line up with TRBD2. This CDR3 contains 16 residues. After removal of 1 base from V and 2 bases from J, the junction contained 4 bases not matched to a gene. Germline V gene data show CDR1 as SGHTA and CDR2 as FQGNSA. The variable domain in full, completed from reference TRBV7-2 and TRBJ2-1, reads GAGVSQSPSNKVTEKGKDVELRCDPISGHTALYWYRQSLGQGLEFLIYFQGNSAPDKSGLPSDRFSAERTGGSVSTLTIQRTQQEDSAVYLCASSLGLARTYNEQFFGPGTRLTVL.